This T cell receptor (beta chain) was sequenced during a study of PD-L1 blockade in urothelial cancer. Overall study: The patients first took atezolizumab in the mid-2010s, receiving 1,200 mg intravenously every 3 weeks. Blood was evaluated 3 weeks (second dose) and 6 weeks after therapy began.

Time point described: pretreatment peripheral blood. Data came from immunoSEQ multiplex PCR; TCRdb stores just in-frame clones and leaves some out. Of about 130,000 clones in the sample, 65% to 85% were seen once. The CDR3 consists of 14 residues. V lost 3 bases, J lost 7 bases, and 15 bases lay in between. Germline assignment: CDR1 GTSNPN and CDR2 SVGIG (reference sequence). The sequenced sample was PBMCs, obtained around atezolizumab (anti-PD-L1) treatment. This sequence was found in a man aged 50 to 59 with urothelial cancer. This chain joins TRBV30 and TRBJ1-4, with D perhaps matching TRBD1 (5 bases). CDR3 protein: CAWSSQAQAEKLFF. The CDR3 DNA reads TGTGCCTGGAGCTCCCAAGCACAGGCTGAAAAACTGTTTTTT. The whole variable domain, filled in from reference TRBV30 and TRBJ1-4, reads SQTIHQWPATLVQPVGSPLSLECTVEGTSNPNLYWYRQAAGRGLQLLFYSVGIGQISSEVPQNLSASRPQDRQFILSSKKLLLSDSGFYLCAWSSQAQAEKLFFGSGTQLSVL.